This T cell receptor (beta chain) was recorded in a study of blood T cell repertoires in COVID-19. Study-level background: Whether acute or convalescent, the COVID-19 samples came from the United States, Italy and Spain. T cells, B-cell-depleted T cells, or PBMCs provided the cDNA or gDNA that served as material.

Original methodology: For nucleated cells, counts were estimated from reference gene primer amplification. This table comes from immunoSEQ multiplex PCR, and its TCRdb copy is limited to in-frame clones, with some not included. For V, J and clone size, that table is used; D and trimming come from the DNA. The top ten clones hold roughly 7.8% of a sample with hundreds of thousands of clones, 70% to 90% of them seen once. The source of this sequence is a human donor in a cohort sampled during active COVID-19. Sequencing was performed on peripheral blood.

CDR3 DNA sequence: TGTGCCAGCAGCTTATCAGGGGCGGGAGGGATGAACACTGAAGCTTTCTTT. Encoded protein: CASSLSGAGGMNTEAFF. The chain uses TRBV7-9 and TRBJ1-1, with D perhaps matching TRBD1 (6 bases). Germline CDR1 reads SEHNR; CDR2 reads FQNEAQ (reference sequence). Trimming cost V 2 bases and J 0 bases, with 16 bases left between them. CDR3 length: 17 amino acids.